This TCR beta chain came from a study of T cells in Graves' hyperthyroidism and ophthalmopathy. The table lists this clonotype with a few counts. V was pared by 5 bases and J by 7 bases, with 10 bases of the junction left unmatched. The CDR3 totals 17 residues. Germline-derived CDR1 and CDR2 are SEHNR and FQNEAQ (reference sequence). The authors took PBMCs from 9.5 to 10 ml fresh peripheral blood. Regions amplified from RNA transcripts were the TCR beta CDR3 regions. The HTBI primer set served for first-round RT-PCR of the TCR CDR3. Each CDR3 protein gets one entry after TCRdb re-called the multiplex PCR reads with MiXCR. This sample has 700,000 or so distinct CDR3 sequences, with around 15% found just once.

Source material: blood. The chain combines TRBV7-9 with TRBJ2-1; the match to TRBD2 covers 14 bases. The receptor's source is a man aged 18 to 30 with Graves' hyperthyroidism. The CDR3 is CASSPTPGLAGENEQFF. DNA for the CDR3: TGTGCCAGCAGCCCTACTCCGGGACTAGCGGGAGAAAATGAGCAGTTCTTC.